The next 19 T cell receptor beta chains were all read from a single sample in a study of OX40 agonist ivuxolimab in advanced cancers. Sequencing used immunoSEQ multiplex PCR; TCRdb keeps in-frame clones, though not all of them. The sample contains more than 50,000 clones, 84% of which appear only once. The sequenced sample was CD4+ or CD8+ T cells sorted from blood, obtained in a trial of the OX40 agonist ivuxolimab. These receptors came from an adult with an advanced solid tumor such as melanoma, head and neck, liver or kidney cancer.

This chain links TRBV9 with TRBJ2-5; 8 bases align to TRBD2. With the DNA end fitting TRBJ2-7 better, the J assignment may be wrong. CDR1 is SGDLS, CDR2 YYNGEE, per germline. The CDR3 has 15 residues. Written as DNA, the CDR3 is TGTGCCAGCAGCGTCGGCGGGGGGTCGATCTACGAGCAGTACTTC. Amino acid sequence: CASSVGGGSIYEQYF.

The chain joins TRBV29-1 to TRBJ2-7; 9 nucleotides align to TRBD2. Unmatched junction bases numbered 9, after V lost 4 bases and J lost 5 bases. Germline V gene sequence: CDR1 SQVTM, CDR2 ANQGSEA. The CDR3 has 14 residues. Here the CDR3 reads CSVGDSGGNDEQYF. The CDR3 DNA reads TGCAGCGTTGGGGATAGCGGGGGAAACGACGAGCAGTACTTC.

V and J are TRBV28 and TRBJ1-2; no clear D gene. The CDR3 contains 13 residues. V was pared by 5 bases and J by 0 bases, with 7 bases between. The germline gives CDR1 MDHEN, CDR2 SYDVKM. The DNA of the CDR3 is TGTGCCAGCAGTCCTCCAGCTAACTATGGCTACACCTTC. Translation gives CASSPPANYGYTF.

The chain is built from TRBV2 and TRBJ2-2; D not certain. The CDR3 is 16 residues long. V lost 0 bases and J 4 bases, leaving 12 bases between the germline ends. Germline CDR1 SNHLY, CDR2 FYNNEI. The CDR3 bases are TGTGCCAGCAGTGAAGCCGTCAGCGTCCTCACCGGGGAGCTGTTTTTT. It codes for CASSEAVSVLTGELFF.

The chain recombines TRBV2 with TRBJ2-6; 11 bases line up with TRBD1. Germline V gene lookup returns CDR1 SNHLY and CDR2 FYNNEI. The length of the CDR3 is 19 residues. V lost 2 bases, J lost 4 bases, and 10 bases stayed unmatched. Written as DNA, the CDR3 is TGTGCCAGCAGTGAACTCCCGGACAGGGGGCGGTTAGGGGCCAACGTCCTGACTTTC. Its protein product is CASSELPDRGRLGANVLTF.

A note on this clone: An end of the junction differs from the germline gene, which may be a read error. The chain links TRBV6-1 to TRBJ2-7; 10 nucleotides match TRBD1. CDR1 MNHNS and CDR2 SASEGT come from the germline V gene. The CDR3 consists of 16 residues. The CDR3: CAISDPKDRGVYEQYF. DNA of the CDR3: TGTGCCATCAGTGACCCGAAGGACAGGGGGGTATACGAGCAGTACTTC.

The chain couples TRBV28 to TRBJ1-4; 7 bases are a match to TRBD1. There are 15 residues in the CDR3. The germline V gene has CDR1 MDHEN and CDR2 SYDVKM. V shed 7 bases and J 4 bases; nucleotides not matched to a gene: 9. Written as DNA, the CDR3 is TGTGCCAGCATTAAAAGACAGGGCGGTAATGAAAAACTGTTTTTT. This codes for CASIKRQGGNEKLFF.

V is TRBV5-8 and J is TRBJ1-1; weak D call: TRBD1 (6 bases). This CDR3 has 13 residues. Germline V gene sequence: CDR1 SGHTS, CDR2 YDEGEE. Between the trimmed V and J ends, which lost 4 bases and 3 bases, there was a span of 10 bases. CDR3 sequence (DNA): TGTGCCAGCAGCAAGGGGGAGGACACTGAAGCTTTCTTT. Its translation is CASSKGEDTEAFF.

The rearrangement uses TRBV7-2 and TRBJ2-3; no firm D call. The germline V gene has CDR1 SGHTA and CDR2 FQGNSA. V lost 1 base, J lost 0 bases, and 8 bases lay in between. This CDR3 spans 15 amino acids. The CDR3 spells CASSLGGRSTDTQYF. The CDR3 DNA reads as TGTGCCAGCAGCTTAGGCGGACGAAGCACAGATACGCAGTATTTT.

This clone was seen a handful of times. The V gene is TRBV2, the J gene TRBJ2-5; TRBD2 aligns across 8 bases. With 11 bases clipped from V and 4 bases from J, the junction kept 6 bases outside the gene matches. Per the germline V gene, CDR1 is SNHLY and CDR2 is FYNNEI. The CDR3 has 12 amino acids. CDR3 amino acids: CAGRGGGETQYF. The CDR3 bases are TGTGCCGGCCGGGGGGGCGGAGAGACCCAGTACTTC. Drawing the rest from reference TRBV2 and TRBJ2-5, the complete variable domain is EPEVTQTPSHQVTQMGQEVILRCVPISNHLYFYWYRQILGQKVEFLVSFYNNEISEKSEIFDDQFSVERPDGSNFTLKIRSTKLEDSAMYFCAGRGGGETQYFGPGTRLLVL.

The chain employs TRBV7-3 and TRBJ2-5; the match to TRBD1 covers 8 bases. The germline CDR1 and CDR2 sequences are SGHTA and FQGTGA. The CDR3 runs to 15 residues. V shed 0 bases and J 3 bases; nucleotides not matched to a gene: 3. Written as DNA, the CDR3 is TGTGCCAGCAGCTTAACGCGACAGGGGAAAGAGACCCAGTACTTC. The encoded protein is CASSLTRQGKETQYF.

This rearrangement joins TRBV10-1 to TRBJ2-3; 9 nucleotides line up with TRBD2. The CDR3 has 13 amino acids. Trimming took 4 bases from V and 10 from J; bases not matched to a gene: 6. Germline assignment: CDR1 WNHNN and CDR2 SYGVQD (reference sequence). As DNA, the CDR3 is TGCGCCAGCAGTGTCGAGCGGGGGGCGGCGCAGTATTTT. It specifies CASSVERGAAQYF.

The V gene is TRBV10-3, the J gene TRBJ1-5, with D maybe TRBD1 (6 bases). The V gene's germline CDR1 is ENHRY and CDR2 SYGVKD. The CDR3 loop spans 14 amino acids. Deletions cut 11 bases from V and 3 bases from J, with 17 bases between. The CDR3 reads CASEGGWTNQPQHF. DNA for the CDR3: TGTGCCTCCGAGGGGGGTTGGACCAATCAGCCCCAGCATTTT.

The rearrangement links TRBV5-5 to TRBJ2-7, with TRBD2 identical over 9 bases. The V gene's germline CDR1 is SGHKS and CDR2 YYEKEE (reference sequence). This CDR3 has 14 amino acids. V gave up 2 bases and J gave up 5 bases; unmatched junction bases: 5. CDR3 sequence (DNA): TGTGCCAGCAGCTTAGGAGCGGGGGGACACGAGCAGTACTTC. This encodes CASSLGAGGHEQYF.

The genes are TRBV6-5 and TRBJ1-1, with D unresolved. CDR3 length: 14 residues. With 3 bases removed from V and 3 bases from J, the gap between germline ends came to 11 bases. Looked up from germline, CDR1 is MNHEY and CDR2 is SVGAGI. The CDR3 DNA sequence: TGTGCCAGCAGTTATGGGGTGGAGTACACTGAAGCTTTCTTT. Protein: CASSYGVEYTEAFF.

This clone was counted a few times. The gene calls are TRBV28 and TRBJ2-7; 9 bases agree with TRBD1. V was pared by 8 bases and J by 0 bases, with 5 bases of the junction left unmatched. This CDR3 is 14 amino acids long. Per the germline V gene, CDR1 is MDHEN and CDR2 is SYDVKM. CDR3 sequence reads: CASANRGPSYEQYF. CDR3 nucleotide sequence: TGTGCCAGCGCGAACAGGGGGCCCTCCTACGAGCAGTACTTC.

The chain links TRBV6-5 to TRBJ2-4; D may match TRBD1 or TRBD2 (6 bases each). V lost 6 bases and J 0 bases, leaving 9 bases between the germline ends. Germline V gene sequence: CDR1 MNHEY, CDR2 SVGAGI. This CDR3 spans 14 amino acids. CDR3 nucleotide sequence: TGTGCCAGCAGAGGGGGGACAGCCAAAAACATTCAGTACTTC. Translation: CASRGGTAKNIQYF.

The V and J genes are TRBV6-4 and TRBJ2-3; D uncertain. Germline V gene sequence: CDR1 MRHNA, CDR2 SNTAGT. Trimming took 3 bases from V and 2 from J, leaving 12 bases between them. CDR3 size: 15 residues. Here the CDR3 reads CASSDGFTPTDTQYF. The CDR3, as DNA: TGTGCCAGCAGTGATGGGTTTACCCCCACAGATACGCAGTATTTT.

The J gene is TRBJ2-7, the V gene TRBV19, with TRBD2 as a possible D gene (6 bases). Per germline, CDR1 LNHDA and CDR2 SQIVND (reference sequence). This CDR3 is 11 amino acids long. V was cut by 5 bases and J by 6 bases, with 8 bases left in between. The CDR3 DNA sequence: TGTGCCAGTAGTTCGGGAGTCGAGCAGTACTTC. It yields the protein CASSSGVEQYF.